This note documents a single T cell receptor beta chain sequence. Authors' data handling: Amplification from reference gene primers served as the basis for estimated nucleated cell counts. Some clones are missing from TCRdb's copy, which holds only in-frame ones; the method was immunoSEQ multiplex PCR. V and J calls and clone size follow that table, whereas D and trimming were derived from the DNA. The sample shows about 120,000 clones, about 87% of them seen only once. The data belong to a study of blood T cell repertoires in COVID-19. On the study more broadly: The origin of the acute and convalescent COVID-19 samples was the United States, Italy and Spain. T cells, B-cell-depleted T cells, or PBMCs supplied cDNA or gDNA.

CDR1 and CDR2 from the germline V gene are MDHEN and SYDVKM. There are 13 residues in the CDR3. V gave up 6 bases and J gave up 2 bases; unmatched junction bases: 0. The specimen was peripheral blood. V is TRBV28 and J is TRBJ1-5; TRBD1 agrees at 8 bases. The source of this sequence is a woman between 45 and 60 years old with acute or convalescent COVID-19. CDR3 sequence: CASRDRGNQPQHF. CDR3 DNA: TGTGCCAGCAGGGACAGGGGCAATCAGCCCCAGCATTTT.